This T cell receptor beta chain was sequenced for a study of blood T cell repertoires in COVID-19. Study background: PBMCs, B-cell-depleted T cells, or T cells were the source of the cDNA or gDNA that made up the material.

Germline CDR1 and CDR2: SNHLY and FYNNEI. The CDR3 is 13 amino acids. Trimming stripped 4 bases from V and 5 bases from J, with 11 bases between. The method was immunoSEQ multiplex PCR; TCRdb's version includes in-frame clones alone and lacks a portion of them. This repertoire shows 150,000 or so clones, about 89% found once; its top ten account for 2.5% to 3.5%. The J gene is TRBJ2-5, the V gene TRBV2; D is possibly TRBD2 (5 bases). Source material: peripheral blood. The receptor was isolated from a man between 60 and 75 years old with active or convalescent COVID-19. The CDR3 DNA is TGTGCCAGCAGTGGGTCCGGGATGGAGACCCAGTACTTC. This translates into CASSGSGMETQYF.